Shown below are 32 T cell receptor beta chains from a single sample sequenced in a study of blood T cell repertoires in COVID-19. Data came from immunoSEQ multiplex PCR; TCRdb stores just in-frame clones and leaves some out. Here the sample spans approximately 150,000 clones, approximately 88% being singletons. Sequencing was carried out using PBMCs or T cells enriched from blood (not recorded which). The receptor source for this set is a man aged 70 or older who had been exposed to COVID-19.

The chain recombines TRBV5-1 with TRBJ2-5, with a possible D match to TRBD2 (5 bases). CDR1 and CDR2 (germline): SGHRS, YFSETQ. The V end lost 1 base, the J end lost 1 base, and 11 bases lay between the germline ends. The CDR3 covers 15 residues. The CDR3 DNA reads TGCGCCAGCAGCTTGCAACCTAGCAGCCAAGAGACCCAGTACTTC. It is translated as CASSLQPSSQETQYF.

The gene calls are TRBV24-1 and TRBJ2-1, with TRBD2 matching 8 bases. This CDR3 contains 13 residues. The ends lost 3 bases at V and 10 bases at J; junction bases unmatched: 4. Germline lookup yields CDR1 KGHDR and CDR2 SFDVKD. The CDR3 loop reads CATSDPGGREQFF. CDR3 DNA sequence: TGTGCCACCAGTGATCCGGGGGGGAGGGAGCAGTTCTTC.

This chain joins TRBV10-1 and TRBJ2-5; possible D gene TRBD1, 5 bases. With 3 bases removed from V and 3 bases from J, the gap between germline ends came to 5 bases. Looked up from germline, CDR1 is WNHNN and CDR2 is SYGVQD (reference sequence). CDR3 size: 12 residues. CDR3 nucleotide sequence: TGCGCCAGCAGTGACAGGGAAGAGACCCAGTACTTC. Encoded protein: CASSDREETQYF.

This chain connects TRBV6-5 to TRBJ2-7; TRBD2 matches 8 bases. CDR1 MNHEY and CDR2 SVGAGI come from the germline V gene. V dropped 5 bases and J dropped 6; count of bases not matched to a gene: 12. The CDR3 extends over 15 amino acids. The CDR3: CASSRVRGGESEQYF. CDR3 DNA: TGTGCCAGCAGTAGGGTACGGGGGGGTGAGAGCGAGCAGTACTTC.

CDR3 DNA sequence: TGTGCCAGCAGCCCCGGACACGATCCTCGGGAGACCCAGTACTTC. This sequence encodes CASSPGHDPRETQYF. The V call is TRBV3-1 (or the pseudogene TRBV3-2), the J call TRBJ2-5, with TRBD1 as a possible D gene (5 bases). CDR1 and CDR2 (germline): LGHDT, YNNKEL (reference sequence). Trimming removed 4 bases from V and 5 bases from J, with 17 bases in between. The CDR3 runs 15 residues.

This clone was detected only a few times. The chain combines TRBV3-1 (or the pseudogene TRBV3-2) with TRBJ1-3, with a possible D match to TRBD1 (6 bases). The CDR3 contains 14 residues. The ends were cut back, 4 bases at V and 5 bases at J, with 12 bases in the middle. Germline lookup yields CDR1 LGHDT and CDR2 YNNKEL (reference sequence). The CDR3 DNA reads as TGTGCCAGCAGCCTCGGACAGATGCGAAACACCATATATTTT. This translates into CASSLGQMRNTIYF.

This clone was found a few times. The genes are TRBV7-2 and TRBJ2-1, with 9 bases fitting TRBD1. Germline CDR1 and CDR2: SGHTA and FQGNSA. The CDR3 loop spans 15 amino acids. With 0 bases clipped from V and 7 bases from J, the junction kept 4 bases outside the gene matches. The DNA for the CDR3 is TGTGCCAGCAGCTTAGCTGGACAGGGGAGGAATGAGCAGTTCTTC. Translating it yields CASSLAGQGRNEQFF.

This clone has more than one count but fewer than ten. This sequence joins TRBV5-1 and TRBJ2-2, with TRBD1 as a possible D gene (5 bases). Germline assignment: CDR1 SGHRS and CDR2 YFSETQ. Trimming pared 0 bases from V and 3 bases from J, leaving 9 bases between. CDR3 length: 15 residues. This chain's CDR3 is CASSLGQWDTGELFF. CDR3 in DNA: TGCGCCAGCAGCTTGGGACAGTGGGACACCGGGGAGCTGTTTTTT.

The V call is TRBV5-1, the J call TRBJ2-3; the match to TRBD2 covers 7 bases. This CDR3 spans 17 amino acids. CDR1 and CDR2 (germline): SGHRS, YFSETQ. V lost 0 bases, J lost 7 bases, and 14 bases stayed unmatched. The CDR3 DNA reads TGCGCCAGCAGCTTGGCCGTCAGGAGCGGGGAAATATATACGCAGTATTTT. Protein product: CASSLAVRSGEIYTQYF.

The chain recombines TRBV4-1 with TRBJ2-1; 9 positions agree with TRBD2. Germline assignment: CDR1 MGHRA and CDR2 YSYEKL. The trim removed 4 bases at V and 0 bases at J, leaving 19 bases unmatched. The CDR3 extends over 21 amino acids. CDR3: CASSLTTTYSLAGNSYNEQFF. In DNA, the CDR3 is TGCGCCAGCAGCCTGACGACAACTTATAGTCTAGCGGGAAACTCCTACAATGAGCAGTTCTTC.

This rearrangement joins TRBV27 to TRBJ2-7; TRBD2 agrees at 7 bases. CDR3 length equals 13 residues. Germline CDR1 is MNHEY and CDR2 is SMNVEV (reference sequence). Trimming cost V 8 bases and J 2 bases; bases outside gene matches: 6. CDR3 amino acids: CASGPSGAYEQYF. The CDR3 coding sequence is TGTGCCAGCGGGCCTAGCGGCGCCTACGAGCAGTACTTC.

The rearrangement links TRBV5-4 to TRBJ2-4, with D perhaps TRBD2 (6 bases). The CDR3 is made up of 14 amino acids. Trimming left V 4 bases short and J 5 bases short, with 13 bases between. Germline V gives CDR1 SGHNT, CDR2 YYREEE (reference sequence). The CDR3 DNA reads as TGTGCCAGCAGCGGCGGGACTCTCCAAAACATTCAGTACTTC. Protein: CASSGGTLQNIQYF.

The chain has TRBV28 and TRBJ2-1, with a possible D match to TRBD2 (7 bases). Deletions cut 2 bases from V and 8 bases from J, with 13 bases between. CDR1 and CDR2 from the germline V gene are MDHEN and SYDVKM. The CDR3 is 14 amino acids. CDR3 nucleotides: TGTGCCAGCAGTTTAGGGGGGGCCGTAGATGAGCAGTTCTTC. It codes for CASSLGGAVDEQFF.

Only one count was recorded for this clone. V is TRBV5-1 and J is TRBJ1-3; the D gene is possibly TRBD1 (6 bases). The V gene lost 0 bases and the J gene lost 3 bases, with 10 bases spanning the gap. Looked up from germline, CDR1 is SGHRS and CDR2 is YFSETQ. The CDR3 runs to 15 residues. CDR3 amino acids: CASSLDGGDGNTIYF. DNA for the CDR3: TGCGCCAGCAGCTTGGATGGGGGCGATGGAAACACCATATATTTT.

The rearrangement joins TRBV5-1 to TRBJ2-7; D is perhaps TRBD2 (5 bases). The CDR3 contains 16 residues. V lost 3 bases and J 5 bases, leaving 21 bases between the germline ends. CDR1 is SGHRS and CDR2 is YFSETQ in the germline V gene. In DNA, the CDR3 is TGCGCCAGCAGCTCCGACCTTCTAGCTATCCGAGACGAGCAGTACTTC. It codes for CASSSDLLAIRDEQYF.

The V gene is TRBV4-1, the J gene TRBJ1-6; D not resolved. V was shortened by 1 base and J by 5 bases, with 9 bases between the two germline ends. This CDR3 has 15 residues. Per germline, CDR1 MGHRA and CDR2 YSYEKL. In nucleotides, the CDR3 is TGCGCCAGCAGCCAAGGGTCGAGGGATAATTCACCCCTCCACTTT. Protein sequence: CASSQGSRDNSPLHF.

This clone has just one count. The genes are TRBV19 and TRBJ2-2; D might be TRBD2 (5 bases). There are 16 residues in the CDR3. Trimming shortened V by 4 bases and J by 5 bases, and 17 bases separated the two germline ends. Germline V gives CDR1 LNHDA, CDR2 SQIVND (reference sequence). CDR3 coding DNA: TGTGCCAGTAGTACCCCGAGAGAGGGTGGGACCGGGGAGCTGTTTTTT. This codes for CASSTPREGGTGELFF.

This clone was seen a single time. The chain combines TRBV6-4 with TRBJ1-6; perhaps TRBD1 as D (5 bases). Germline assignment: CDR1 MRHNA and CDR2 SNTAGT. Trimming pared 3 bases from V and 7 bases from J, leaving 10 bases between. CDR3 size: 14 residues. CDR3 protein: CASSEARGNSPLHF. The CDR3, as DNA: TGTGCCAGCAGTGAGGCCCGGGGGAATTCACCCCTCCACTTT.

This clone was counted a few times. The rearrangement uses TRBV9 and TRBJ2-3; 10 bases fit TRBD1. Trimming removed 0 bases from V and 4 bases from J; junction bases left unmatched: 2. Germline V gene sequence: CDR1 SGDLS, CDR2 YYNGEE. The CDR3 spans 15 residues. The CDR3 DNA sequence: TGTGCCAGCAGCGTAGTGGGACAGGGGTCAGATACGCAGTATTTT. This gives the protein CASSVVGQGSDTQYF.

This clone was detected once. V is TRBV11-2 and J is TRBJ2-1; D perhaps matches TRBD2 (6 bases). Germline-derived CDR1 and CDR2 are SGHAT and FQNNGV. The V end was cut by 0 bases, the J end by 7 bases, with 16 bases between. The length of the CDR3 is 16 residues. This chain's CDR3 is CASSLDLRGGVNEQFF. The CDR3 bases are TGTGCCAGCAGCTTAGATCTAAGGGGCGGGGTGAATGAGCAGTTCTTC.

The V call is TRBV28, the J call TRBJ2-1; TRBD1 matches 8 bases. The CDR3 sequence is 14 residues long. V shed 4 bases and J 4 bases; nucleotides not matched to a gene: 3. The germline CDR1 and CDR2 sequences are MDHEN and SYDVKM. CDR3 protein: CASSSTGAYNEQFF. The CDR3 nucleotides are TGTGCCAGCAGTTCGACAGGGGCTTACAATGAGCAGTTCTTC.

The rearrangement joins TRBV6-2 or TRBV6-3 to TRBJ1-3; 7 positions agree with TRBD1. The CDR3 has 16 amino acids. Germline lookup yields CDR1 MNHEY and CDR2 SVGEGT. Unmatched junction bases numbered 7, after V lost 5 bases and J lost 0 bases. CDR3 protein: CASSADRPFSGNTIYF. CDR3 coding DNA: TGTGCCAGCAGTGCGGACAGGCCGTTCTCTGGAAACACCATATATTTT.

The rearrangement uses TRBV18 and TRBJ2-1, with D possibly being TRBD2 (7 bases). Per the germline V gene, CDR1 is KGHSH and CDR2 is LQKENI. The V and J ends lost 2 bases and 7 bases respectively, with 18 bases between them. This CDR3 is built from 16 residues. CDR3 nucleotide sequence: TGTGCCAGCTCACCAATCGAGGGGGGGCCGGGGAATGAGCAGTTCTTC. Amino acids: CASSPIEGGPGNEQFF.

This clone came up once. The V gene is TRBV11-2, the J gene TRBJ2-3, with 15 positions matching TRBD2. The CDR3 length is 17 residues. Trimming took 4 bases from V and 5 from J; bases not matched to a gene: 7. Germline V gene data show CDR1 as SGHAT and CDR2 as FQNNGV. CDR3 coding DNA: TGTGCCAGCAGCTCGAGGACTAGCGGGAGGGAAGGAGATACGCAGTATTTT. Encoded protein: CASSSRTSGREGDTQYF.

This clone was counted once. The chain uses TRBV6-2 or TRBV6-3 and TRBJ2-2; D ambiguous. The CDR3 extends over 17 amino acids. Trimming left V 2 bases short and J 3 bases short, with 16 bases between. Germline assignment: CDR1 MNHEY and CDR2 SVGEGT. The DNA for the CDR3 is TGTGCCAGCAGTTACGCTCCAGGCAACAAGGACACCGGGGAGCTGTTTTTT. Protein sequence: CASSYAPGNKDTGELFF.

The chain employs TRBV27 and TRBJ1-2; 9 bases line up with TRBD1. Germline loops: CDR1 MNHEY, CDR2 SMNVEV (reference sequence). The CDR3 is made up of 18 amino acids. With 2 bases clipped from V and 4 bases from J, the junction kept 14 bases outside the gene matches. Written as DNA, the CDR3 is TGTGCCAGCAGTTTAACACCCCCGGGGACAGGGATCATCTATGGCTACACCTTC. Its translation is CASSLTPPGTGIIYGYTF.

This clone was seen a handful of times. Germline and junction disagree at one end, which may indicate a read error. The chain uses TRBV7-9 and TRBJ2-3; the D call may be TRBD1 or TRBD2 (6 bases each). CDR1 and CDR2 from the germline V gene are SEHNR and FQNEAQ (reference sequence). The CDR3 length is 15 residues. In DNA, the CDR3 is TGTGCCACCAGCATAGACAGGACCGGAGGGGATACGCAGTATTTT. Translating gives CATSIDRTGGDTQYF.

The chain employs TRBV5-4 and TRBJ2-2; 12 nucleotides line up with TRBD1. This CDR3 spans 16 amino acids. V gave up 4 bases and J gave up 7 bases; unmatched junction bases: 8. Germline V gene lookup returns CDR1 SGHNT and CDR2 YYREEE (reference sequence). DNA for the CDR3: TGTGCCAGCAGCACCCCCGGGACAGGGGGCATCGGGGAGCTGTTTTTT. It specifies CASSTPGTGGIGELFF. Based on the CDR3 plus reference TRBV5-4 and TRBJ2-2, the full variable domain is ETGVTQSPTHLIKTRGQQVTLRCSSQSGHNTVSWYQQALGQGPQFIFQYYREEENGRGNFPPRFSGLQFPNYSSELNVNALELDDSALYLCASSTPGTGGIGELFFGEGSRLTVL.

The V gene is TRBV2, the J gene TRBJ1-5; TRBD1 might be the D (6 bases). This CDR3 has 15 amino acids. Looked up from germline, CDR1 is SNHLY and CDR2 is FYNNEI. V shed 6 bases and J shed 5 bases, with 17 bases lying between them. The CDR3 protein is CASRDRDTDYQPQHF. The CDR3 nucleotides read TGTGCCAGCAGAGACCGGGACACCGACTATCAGCCCCAGCATTTT.

In this sample, this clone turned up a few times. The V call is TRBV5-1, the J call TRBJ1-2, with 8 nucleotides matching TRBD1. The length of the CDR3 is 14 residues. The V and J ends lost 4 bases and 4 bases, in that order; junction bases with no gene match: 6. CDR1 and CDR2 (germline): SGHRS, YFSETQ. DNA of the CDR3: TGCGCCAGCAGCGCCGACAGGGGCATCTATGGCTACACCTTC. Translation: CASSADRGIYGYTF.

The chain joins TRBV2 to TRBJ2-1; 11 positions match TRBD2. J lost 10 bases, V lost 8 bases, and 7 bases had no gene match. The CDR3 extends over 13 amino acids. CDR1 and CDR2 from the germline V gene are SNHLY and FYNNEI. In DNA form, the CDR3 reads TGTGCCAGCGGGACTAGCGGTCGAGGGGAGCAGTTCTTC. Translating gives CASGTSGRGEQFF.

With regard to this clone: At the DNA level, this CDR3 is encoded by other sequences in the same sample as well. V and J are TRBV19 and TRBJ1-2; perhaps TRBD1 as D (6 bases). CDR3 length: 14 residues. The V end was cut by 1 base, the J end by 1 base, with 7 bases between. CDR1 and CDR2 from the germline V gene are LNHDA and SQIVND (reference sequence). The CDR3: CASSIGTDNYGYTF. DNA for the CDR3: TGTGCCAGTAGTATAGGGACAGATAACTATGGCTACACCTTC.